This T cell receptor (beta chain) originates from a study of shared clonotypes between healthy human individuals (dated by TCRdb to the early 2020s). Study-level background: Two women and three men aged 18 to 49 years were included in the cohort. To increase sequencing depth and limit assay-specific biases, TCR repertoire library preparation and sequencing were carried out by different laboratories using diverse techniques. Per donor, leukapheresis produced somewhere between about 0.94 and 9.5 billion PBMCs. For each donor, CD4 naive and CD4 memory were each run on three plates, CD8 naive on two plates, and CD8 memory on one plate. To estimate repertoire size and how much clonotype sharing occurs between individuals, the study deeply sequenced the blood TCR repertoires of 5 or 6 healthy adults.

TCR CDR3 regions were amplified from genomic DNA by multiplex PCR using the deep immunoSEQ assay. Extracted genomic DNA from each cell subset was spread evenly across all wells of several immunoSEQ 96-well plates, with each plate serving as a replicate. For sorted subsets, around 200 ng genomic DNA, equal to about 30,000 T cell genomes, was loaded into each replicate PCR. Purified libraries were quantified with a Qubit 3.0 fluorometer, sized on a Bioanalyzer 2100, and re-quantified with the KAPA Library Quantification kit. Every immunoSEQ 96-well plate was sequenced on a separate single-read 150-cycle Illumina NextSeq 550 flow cell. In the authors' own workflow: The immunoSEQ output contained only junctional sequences without quality scores, so filtering could not match that applied to full-length reads. To assign V/J genes and CDR3, sequences were annotated using PyIR, a Python wrapper for IgBLAST v1.9, with IMGT germline references. Reads with weak V/J assignments (E-value above 1e-6), missing CDR3, stop codons, out-of-frame junctions, or ambiguous translated residues were removed. V3J clonotypes were defined as sequences sharing the same inferred V gene, J gene, and CDR3 amino acid sequence. Percentage overlap between repertoires was computed as shared unique clonotypes divided by the size of the smaller repertoire. Three approaches were used to assess repertoire richness: RTK rarefaction, the Chao1 estimator, and Recon v2.1 estimates of unobserved clonotypes. For all TCRbeta clonotypes obtained by the gDNA method from several donors, generation probabilities were computed with OLGA. TCRdb stores this immuneACCESS table with in-frame sequences only. Part of the clones is absent; in the studies checked, under half of the shortfall reflects unresolved V genes, and no reason is known for the rest. D and trimming were read from the DNA, whereas the V and J calls and clone size are those reported in that table. For this sample the table gives about 2.1 million clones, of which just over 90% were detected only once. Less than 2% of the sample comes from the top ten.

General conclusions and limits of the study: Because the study included a small number of donors, the genetic and exposure-history diversity represented was limited. Naive subsets generally had larger estimated clonotype richness than memory subsets. Even with the large sequencing depth, rarefaction of the sorted-subset datasets indicated that sequencing was incomplete. Sampling was restricted to blood, and TCR repertoires in tissues likely differ from the TCR repertoires found in blood. Sharing across a few donors was observed for around 5% of naive CD4, 3.5% of naive CD8, 2% to 2.5% of memory CD4, and roughly 0.43% of memory CD8 clonotypes. Pairwise subsampling led to the expectation that sequencing depth would affect the degree of clonotype sharing among donors. Clonotypes shared by all four sorted-subset donors showed higher generation probabilities than non-shared clonotypes.

On this clone itself: Its antigen has not been determined. The input lacks base qualities; no much larger clone sits a single base away.

CD8 naive samples were CD45RO-negative cells positively selected for CCR7, giving a CD45RA+CCR7+ population that excluded TemRA cells. The donors were healthy, HIV-negative adults with no recently reported acute infections or vaccinations. Only Caucasian adults living in Nashville, Tennessee, USA were represented among the donors. After blood collection by leukapheresis, PBMCs were isolated using Ficoll-Histopaque density gradient centrifugation and then cryopreserved in the vapor phase of liquid nitrogen. Purity and quantity of every magnetically sorted T cell population were checked by analytical flow cytometry. Genomic DNA was isolated from each sorted fraction and quantified by UV absorbance on a Nanodrop 2000c. From the cysteine up to the phenylalanine, the CDR3 has a length of 15 residues. CDR3 DNA is the only sequence kept; it has 45 bases, read in frame from the first base. Trimming removed 2 bases from V and 1 base from J, leaving 12 bases between the germline ends. CDR1 is given as LGHNA and CDR2 as YSLEER, both from the germline V gene.

The material sequenced was naive CD8+ T cells from PBMCs. In the paper's terms, the cell subset or site label means: CD45RA+CCR7+. Recombination connected TRBV4-3 to TRBJ2-7, and the D gene may be TRBD1, 6 bases matching. The sequence derives from a young man in good health. Some clones in this sample may be carry-over from other donors' samples. The DNA sequence is as follows: TGCGCCAGCAGCCAAACCTCAGGGGCTTCCTACGAGCAGTACTTC. Its translation reads: CASSQTSGASYEQYF.